The entry that follows covers one T cell receptor beta chain sequence. Its antigen is unidentified. These data originate in a study of a mutant IDH1 vaccine in newly diagnosed glioma. Findings and limits, study-wide: Of all patients, about 94% showed vaccine-induced immune responses.

The time point here: week 23, last vaccination. Each dose delivered 300 ug of mutant IDH1 20-mer peptide subcutaneously with imiquimod. Using immunoSEQ multiplex PCR, the repertoire was profiled, and TCRdb retains in-frame clones only, with some absent. The sample carries 30,000 to 40,000 clones, roughly 76% recorded once. V lost 5 bases and J lost 1, with 11 bases in between. Per germline, CDR1 SGHVS and CDR2 FQNEAQ. The CDR3 sequence is 14 residues long. This clonotype originated in a man aged 35-49 years with glioma. Sequenced material: PBMCs, taken from a glioma patient whose treatment included an IDH1 peptide vaccine. V and J are TRBV7-8 and TRBJ1-1; tentatively, D is TRBD1 (5 bases). The CDR3 DNA reads as TGTGCCAGCAGCCGCAGGGACGCGAACACTGAAGCTTTCTTT. Amino acids: CASSRRDANTEAFF.